This T cell receptor (beta chain) was captured by sequencing in a study of technical replicates of blood from a handful of donors. Produced via immunoSEQ multiplex PCR; TCRdb's table is partial and in-frame only. The sample carries 13,000 to 15,000 clones, 70% to 80% recorded once. This CDR3 has 16 amino acids. V dropped 2 bases and J dropped 0; count of bases not matched to a gene: 6. Germline V gives CDR1 SGHVS, CDR2 FNYEAQ. This clone appeared a single time. What was sequenced was PBMCs. This rearrangement joins TRBV7-6 to TRBJ1-1, with 7 positions matching TRBD1. The sequence was obtained from a human donor in good health. The CDR3 region has the DNA TGTGCCAGCAGCTTAACGACAGGGCATATGAACACTGAAGCTTTCTTT. Its protein product is CASSLTTGHMNTEAFF.